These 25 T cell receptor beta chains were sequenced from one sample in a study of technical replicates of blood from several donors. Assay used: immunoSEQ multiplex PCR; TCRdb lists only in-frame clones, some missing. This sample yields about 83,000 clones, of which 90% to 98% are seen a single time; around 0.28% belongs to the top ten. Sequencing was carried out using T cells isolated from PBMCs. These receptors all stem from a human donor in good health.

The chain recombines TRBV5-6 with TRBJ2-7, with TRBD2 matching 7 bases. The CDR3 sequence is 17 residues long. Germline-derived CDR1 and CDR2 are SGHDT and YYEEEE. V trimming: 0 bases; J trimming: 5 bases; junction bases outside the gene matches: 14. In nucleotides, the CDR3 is TGTGCCAGCAGCTTGGTCAAGGATTTCGGCGGGAGACACGAGCAGTACTTC. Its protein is CASSLVKDFGGRHEQYF.

The chain's CDR3 is CASSLDRNTEAFF. In nucleotides, the CDR3 is TGTGCCAGCTCACTAGACAGGAACACTGAAGCTTTCTTT. The chain couples TRBV18 to TRBJ1-1, with a weak D call TRBD1 (5 bases). V was cut by 4 bases and J by 1 base, with 7 bases left in between. Germline assignment: CDR1 KGHSH and CDR2 LQKENI. The CDR3 length is 13 residues.

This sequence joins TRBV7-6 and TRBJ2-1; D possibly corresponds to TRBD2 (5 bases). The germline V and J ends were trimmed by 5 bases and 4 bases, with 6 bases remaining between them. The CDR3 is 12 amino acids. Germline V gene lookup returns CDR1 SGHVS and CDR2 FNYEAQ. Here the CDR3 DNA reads TGTGCCAGCAGCCGGGGATACAATGAGCAGTTCTTC. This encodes CASSRGYNEQFF.

CDR3 bases: TGTGCCACCACACCTGATCTAGCGCGGGAGCAGTACTTC. This gives the protein CATTPDLAREQYF. J is TRBJ2-7 and V is TRBV15; perhaps TRBD2 as D (6 bases). V was trimmed by 7 bases and J by 7 bases, leaving 17 bases between them. Germline V gene sequence: CDR1 LNHNV, CDR2 YYDKDF (reference sequence). CDR3 length equals 13 residues.

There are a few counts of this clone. The CDR3 DNA is TGTGCCTGGAGTGAATGGACAGGGGACTTCCTCTCTGGAAACACCATATATTTT. It yields the protein CAWSEWTGDFLSGNTIYF. The rearrangement uses TRBV30 and TRBJ1-3; TRBD1 matches 9 bases. Germline assignment: CDR1 GTSNPN and CDR2 SVGIG (reference sequence). V lost 1 base and J lost 0; bases outside the gene matches: 10. CDR3 length equals 18 residues. The whole variable domain, remainder taken from reference TRBV30 and TRBJ1-3, is SQTIHQWPATLVQPVGSPLSLECTVEGTSNPNLYWYRQAAGRGLQLLFYSVGIGQISSEVPQNLSASRPQDRQFILSSKKLLLSDSGFYLCAWSEWTGDFLSGNTIYFGEGSWLTVV.

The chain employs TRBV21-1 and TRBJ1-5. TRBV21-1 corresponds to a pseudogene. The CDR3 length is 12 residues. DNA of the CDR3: TGTGCCAGCAGCGTATCTATTCAGCCCCAGCATTTT. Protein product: CASSVSIQPQHF.

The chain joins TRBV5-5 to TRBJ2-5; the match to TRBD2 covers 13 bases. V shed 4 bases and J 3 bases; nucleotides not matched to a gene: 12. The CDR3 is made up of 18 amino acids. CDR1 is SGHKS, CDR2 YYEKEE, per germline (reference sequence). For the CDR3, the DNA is TGTGCCAGCAGCCAGCCCTATACTAGCGGGAGGGCCGAAGAGACCCAGTACTTC. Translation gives CASSQPYTSGRAEETQYF. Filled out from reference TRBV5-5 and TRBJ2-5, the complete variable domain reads DAGVTQSPTHLIKTRGQQVTLRCSPISGHKSVSWYQQVLGQGPQFIFQYYEKEERGRGNFPDRFSARQFPNYSSELNVNALLLGDSALYLCASSQPYTSGRAEETQYFGPGTRLLVL.

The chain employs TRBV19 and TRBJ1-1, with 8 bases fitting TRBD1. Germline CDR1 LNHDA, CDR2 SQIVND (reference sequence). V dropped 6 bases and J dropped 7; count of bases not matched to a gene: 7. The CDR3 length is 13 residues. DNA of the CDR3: TGTGCCAGTAGATTCGACAGGGGCCTTGAAGCTTTCTTT. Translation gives CASRFDRGLEAFF.

The CDR3 nucleotides read TGTGCCAGCAGGTCCGGGATTAACACCGGGGAGCTGTTTTTT. Translated: CASRSGINTGELFF. The chain combines TRBV28 with TRBJ2-2; possibly TRBD2 for D (5 bases). V gave up 6 bases and J gave up 2 bases, with 10 bases separating them. The CDR3 length is 14 residues. CDR1 and CDR2 from the germline V gene are MDHEN and SYDVKM.

CDR3 coding DNA: TGTGCCAGCAGCTTAGAATTAGGGAGTCAGCCCCAGCATTTT. Protein product: CASSLELGSQPQHF. V is TRBV7-6 and J is TRBJ1-5; D is undetermined. The CDR3 extends over 14 amino acids. In germline, CDR1 is SGHVS, CDR2 FNYEAQ. V lost 1 base and J 6 bases, leaving 10 bases between the germline ends. Complete variable domain (other parts from reference TRBV7-6 and TRBJ1-5): GAGVSQSPRYKVTKRGQDVALRCDPISGHVSLYWYRQALGQGPEFLTYFNYEAQQDKSGLPNDRFSAERPEGSISTLTIQRTEQRDSAMYRCASSLELGSQPQHFGDGTRLSIL.

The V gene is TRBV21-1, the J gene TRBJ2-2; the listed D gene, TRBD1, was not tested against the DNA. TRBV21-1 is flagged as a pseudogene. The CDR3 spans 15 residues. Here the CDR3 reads CASSKGTKNTGELFF. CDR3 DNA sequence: TGTGCCAGCAGCAAGGGGACAAAAAACACCGGGGAGCTGTTTTTT.

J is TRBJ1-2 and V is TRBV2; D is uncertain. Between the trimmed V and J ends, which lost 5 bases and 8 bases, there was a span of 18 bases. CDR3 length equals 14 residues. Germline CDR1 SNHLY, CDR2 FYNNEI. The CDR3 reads CASSRQEVIGGYTF. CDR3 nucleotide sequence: TGTGCCAGCAGTCGACAAGAAGTGATTGGCGGCTACACCTTC.

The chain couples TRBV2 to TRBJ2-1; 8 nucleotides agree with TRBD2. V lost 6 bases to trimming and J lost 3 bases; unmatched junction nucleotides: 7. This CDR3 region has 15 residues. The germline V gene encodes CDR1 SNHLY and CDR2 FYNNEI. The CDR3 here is CASSLSGTSYNEQFF. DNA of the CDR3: TGTGCCAGCAGCCTCTCCGGGACTAGCTACAATGAGCAGTTCTTC.

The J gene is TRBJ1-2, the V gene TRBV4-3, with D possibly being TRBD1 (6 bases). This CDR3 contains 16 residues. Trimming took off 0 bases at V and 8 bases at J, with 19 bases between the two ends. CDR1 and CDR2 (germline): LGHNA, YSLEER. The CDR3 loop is CASSQDEVQYRDGYTF. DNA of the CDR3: TGCGCCAGCAGCCAAGATGAAGTCCAATACAGGGACGGCTACACCTTC.

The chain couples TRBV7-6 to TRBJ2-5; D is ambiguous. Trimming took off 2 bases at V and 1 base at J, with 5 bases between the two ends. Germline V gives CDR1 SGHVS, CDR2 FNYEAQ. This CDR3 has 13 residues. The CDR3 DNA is TGTGCCAGCAGCTTACTCCGCCAAGAGACCCAGTACTTC. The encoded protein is CASSLLRQETQYF. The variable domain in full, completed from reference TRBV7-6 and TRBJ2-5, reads GAGVSQSPRYKVTKRGQDVALRCDPISGHVSLYWYRQALGQGPEFLTYFNYEAQQDKSGLPNDRFSAERPEGSISTLTIQRTEQRDSAMYRCASSLLRQETQYFGPGTRLLVL.

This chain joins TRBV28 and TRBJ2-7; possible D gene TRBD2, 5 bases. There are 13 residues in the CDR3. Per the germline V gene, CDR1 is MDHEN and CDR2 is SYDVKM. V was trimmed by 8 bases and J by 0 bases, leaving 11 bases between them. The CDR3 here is CASRYGSSYEQYF. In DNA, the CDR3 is TGTGCCAGCCGCTATGGGAGCTCCTACGAGCAGTACTTC. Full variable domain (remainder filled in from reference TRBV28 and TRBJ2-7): DVKVTQSSRYLVKRTGEKVFLECVQDMDHENMFWYRQDPGLGLRLIYFSYDVKMKEKGDIPEGYSVSREKKERFSLILESASTNQTSMYLCASRYGSSYEQYFGPGTRLTVT.

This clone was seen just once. The CDR3 sequence is CASSDSGRSGELFF. CDR3 bases: TGTGCCAGCAGTGATAGCGGGAGATCCGGGGAGCTGTTTTTT. The chain uses TRBV25-1 and TRBJ2-2; 9 bases map to TRBD2. This CDR3 is 14 amino acids long. Germline values: CDR1 MGHDK, CDR2 SYGVNS. V was clipped by 3 bases and J by 6 bases; unmatched bases: 2.

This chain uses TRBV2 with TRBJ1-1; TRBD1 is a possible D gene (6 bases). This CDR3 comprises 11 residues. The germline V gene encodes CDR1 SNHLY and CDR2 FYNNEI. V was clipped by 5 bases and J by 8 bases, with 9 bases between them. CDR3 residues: CASSSTGEAFF. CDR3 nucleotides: TGTGCCAGCAGTTCTACAGGGGAAGCTTTCTTT.

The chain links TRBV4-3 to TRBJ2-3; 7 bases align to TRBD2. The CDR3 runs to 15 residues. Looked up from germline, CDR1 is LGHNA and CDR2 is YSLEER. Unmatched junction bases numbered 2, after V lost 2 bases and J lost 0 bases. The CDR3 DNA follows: TGCGCCAGCAGCCAACTAGCGGCTAGCACAGATACGCAGTATTTT. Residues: CASSQLAASTDTQYF.

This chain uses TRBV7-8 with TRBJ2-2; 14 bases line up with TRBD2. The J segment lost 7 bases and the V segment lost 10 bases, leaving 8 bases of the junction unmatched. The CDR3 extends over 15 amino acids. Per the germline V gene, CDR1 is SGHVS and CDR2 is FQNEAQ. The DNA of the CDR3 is TGTGCCACAGGGACTAGCGGGAGTATTGGCGGGGAGCTGTTTTTT. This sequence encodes CATGTSGSIGGELFF.

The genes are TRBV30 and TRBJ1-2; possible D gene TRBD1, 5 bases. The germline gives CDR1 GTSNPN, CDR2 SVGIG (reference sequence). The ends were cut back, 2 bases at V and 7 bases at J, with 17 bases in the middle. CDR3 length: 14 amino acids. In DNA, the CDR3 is TGTGCCTGGAGTCCAAGGGTTAGCGGGGCTGGCTACACCTTC. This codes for CAWSPRVSGAGYTF.

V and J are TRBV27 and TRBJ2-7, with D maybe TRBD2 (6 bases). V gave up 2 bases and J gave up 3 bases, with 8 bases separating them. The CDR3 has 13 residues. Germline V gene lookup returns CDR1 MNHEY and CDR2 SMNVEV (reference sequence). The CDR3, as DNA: TGTGCCAGCAGTTTAGGAGGGCACTACGAGCAGTACTTC. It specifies CASSLGGHYEQYF.

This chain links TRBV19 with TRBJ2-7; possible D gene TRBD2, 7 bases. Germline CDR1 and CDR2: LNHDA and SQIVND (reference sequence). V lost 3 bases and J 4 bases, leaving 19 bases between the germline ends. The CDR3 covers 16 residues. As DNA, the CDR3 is TGTGCCAGTAGTATTTTAGGGGGGGCAACAGGGTACGAGCAGTACTTC. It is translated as CASSILGGATGYEQYF. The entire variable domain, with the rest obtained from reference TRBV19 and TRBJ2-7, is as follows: DGGITQSPKYLFRKEGQNVTLSCEQNLNHDAMYWYRQDPGQGLRLIYYSQIVNDFQKGDIAEGYSVSREKKESFPLTVTSAQKNPTAFYLCASSILGGATGYEQYFGPGTRLTVT.

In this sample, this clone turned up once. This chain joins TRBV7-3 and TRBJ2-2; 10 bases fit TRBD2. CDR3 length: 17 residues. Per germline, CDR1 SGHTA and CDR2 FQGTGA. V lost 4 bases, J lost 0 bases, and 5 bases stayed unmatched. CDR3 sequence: CASSSTLAGANTGELFF. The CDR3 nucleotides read TGTGCCAGCAGCTCGACCCTAGCGGGAGCGAACACCGGGGAGCTGTTTTTT.

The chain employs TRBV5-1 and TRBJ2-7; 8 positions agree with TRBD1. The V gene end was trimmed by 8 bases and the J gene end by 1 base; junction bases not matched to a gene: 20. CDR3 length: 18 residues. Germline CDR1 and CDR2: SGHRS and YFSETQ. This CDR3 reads CARKTQGEDYILSYEQYF. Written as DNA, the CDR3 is TGCGCCAGGAAGACACAGGGGGAGGACTACATCCTTTCCTACGAGCAGTACTTC.